One T cell receptor (beta chain) is described in this entry. The data were obtained in a study of cytomegalovirus exposure and HLA in healthy donors. Trimming stripped 3 bases from V and 7 bases from J, with 10 bases between. Germline V gives CDR1 LNHDA, CDR2 SQIVND (reference sequence). The CDR3 is 14 residues long. Whereas donors were nominally healthy upon sampling, unrecorded immune exposures were probable. Use of 60 Vbeta and 13 Jbeta primers characterized the PCR. Generated by immunoSEQ multiplex PCR, the TCRdb table keeps only in-frame clones and is missing some. In the table there are more than 95,000 clones, around 80% of which are singletons.

The sample consisted of PBMCs. The clonotype was recovered from a woman aged 25 to 39 in good health and CMV-seronegative. The gene calls are TRBV19 and TRBJ1-6; a possible D gene is TRBD1 (5 bases). The CDR3 bases are TGTGCCAGTAGTATGGGGCGGGAAAATTCACCCCTCCACTTT. It is translated as CASSMGRENSPLHF.